Listed below are T cell receptor beta chains from one sample, sequenced in a study of response to subunit inactivated influenza vaccine. TCRdb processed the RT-PCR reads anew with MiXCR; each CDR3 protein has one entry. The sample records 500,000 to 600,000 distinct CDR3 sequences, around 13% being singletons. The sample in question was PBMCs from blood, obtained 11 to 12 days after vaccination. Receptor source: a man aged 45-65 years who received an inactivated influenza vaccine. The CDR3 runs from the conserved cysteine through the conserved F or W. D genes are given only for firm matches. Some rows have no size entry. The others give once, few or many, or a class for an expanded clone.

J gene,clone size,V gene,D gene,CDR3 DNA,CDR3 protein
TRBJ2-3,few,TRBV7-9,-,TGTGCCAGCAGCTTAGGTCTTGGGACAAGCACCACAGATACGCAGTATTTT,CASSLGLGTSTTDTQYF
TRBJ2-1,-,TRBV5-1,TRBD2,TGCGCCAGCAGCTCTATAGCGGGAGCCAACAATGAGCAGTTCTTC,CASSSIAGANNEQFF
TRBJ2-1,-,TRBV6-2/TRBV6-3,-,TGTGCCAGCAGTTACATGGGCGGTTCCTACAATGAGCAGTTCTTC,CASSYMGGSYNEQFF
TRBJ1-1,-,TRBV3-1,-,TGTGCCAGCACCCCAAGCGTGAAGAGCACTGAAGCTTTCTTT,CASTPSVKSTEAFF
TRBJ1-5,-,TRBV12-3/TRBV12-4,-,TGTGCCAGCAGTACGACGTGGGGGGCAAATCAGCCCCAGCATTTT,CASSTTWGANQPQHF
TRBJ2-7,-,TRBV25-1,TRBD1,TGTGCCAGCAGTGAATTAGGGACAGAAAATTACGAGCAGTACTTC,CASSELGTENYEQYF
TRBJ1-1,few,TRBV6-5,TRBD1,TGTGCCAGCAGTTACTCGGACAGGCCGTTGAGAGCTTTCTTT,CASSYSDRPLRAFF
TRBJ2-6,-,TRBV5-1,-,TGCGCCAGCAGCTTGGTTACAGGGACTGGGGCCAACGTCCTGACTTTC,CASSLVTGTGANVLTF
TRBJ2-3,few,TRBV15,TRBD2,TGTGCCACCAGCAGAGGGGGAAGCGGGGTGGTAGATACGCAGTATTTT,CATSRGGSGVVDTQYF
TRBJ1-1,many,TRBV7-9,TRBD1,TGTGCCAGCACCGGGACAGGGTTCACTGAAGCTTTCTTT,CASTGTGFTEAFF
TRBJ2-1,few,TRBV3-1,-,TGTGCCAGCAGCCAAGTCCCTGCCGTCACAAGCCGACCAGGACTAATATACAATGAGCAGTTCTTC,CASSQVPAVTSRPGLIYNEQFF
TRBJ2-7,-,TRBV20-1,TRBD2,TGCAGTGCTAGAATGACTAGCGGGGGCTACGAGCAGTACTTC,CSARMTSGGYEQYF
TRBJ2-1,many,TRBV7-6,TRBD2,TGTGCCAGCAGCCTGGGGACTAGCGGGGACAATGAGCAGTTCTTC,CASSLGTSGDNEQFF
TRBJ2-1,-,TRBV7-9,TRBD1,TGTGCCAGCAGCTTAGCGTTAACAGGGGATGAGCAGTTCTTC,CASSLALTGDEQFF
TRBJ2-5,few,TRBV7-7,-,TGTGCTAGCAGCTTAGGAGTTTTGGAGACCCAGTACTTC,CASSLGVLETQYF
TRBJ2-7,-,TRBV4-2,TRBD2,TGTGCCAGCAGCCAGGGGGGACTAGCGGGAGGCTACGAGCAGTACTTC,CASSQGGLAGGYEQYF
TRBJ2-1,-,TRBV7-2,TRBD2,TGTCCCAGCAGCCCAGTAGGACTAGCGGGGGTCTACAATGAGCAGTTCTTC,CPSSPVGLAGVYNEQFF
TRBJ1-5,few,TRBV20-1,-,TGCAGTACCCTAGCGGGGGCGGGTCAGCCCCAGCATTTT,CSTLAGAGQPQHF
TRBJ2-1,-,TRBV6-2/TRBV6-3,-,TGTGCCAGCAGTTACTCGCGGGTTAATGAGCAGTTCTTC,CASSYSRVNEQFF
TRBJ1-4,few,TRBV20-1,-,TGCAGTGCTAGAGCAACTAATGAAAAACTGTTTTTT,CSARATNEKLFF
TRBJ2-7,-,TRBV20-1,TRBD1,TGCAGTGCTAGAGATTGGACAGGCACCTACGAGCAGTACTTC,CSARDWTGTYEQYF
TRBJ2-1,-,TRBV20-1,-,TGCAGTGCTAGGCCCCGACGGACTGTTTACAATGAGCAGTTCTTC,CSARPRRTVYNEQFF
TRBJ2-3,many,TRBV6-5,TRBD1,TGTGCCAGCAGTTACTGGGGACAGGGCGATACGCAGTATTTT,CASSYWGQGDTQYF
TRBJ2-7,few,TRBV7-3,TRBD2,TGTGCCAGCAGCCCTGGTAGTAGCGGGAGGACGTCTCACGAGCAGTACTTC,CASSPGSSGRTSHEQYF
TRBJ2-6,many,TRBV4-2,-,TGTGCCAGCAGCCCCAGCAGTAACTCTGGGGCCAACGTCCTGACTTTC,CASSPSSNSGANVLTF
TRBJ1-5,many,TRBV7-2,-,TGTGCCAGCAGCTTAGTCGCGGGTGGGCAGGGGAGCAATCAGCCCCAGCATTTT,CASSLVAGGQGSNQPQHF
TRBJ1-1,-,TRBV6-1,-,TGTGCCAGCAGTGAAATAAGCCAAGTCGGCCTAGGGAGCACTGAAGCTTTCTTT,CASSEISQVGLGSTEAFF
TRBJ2-7,-,TRBV7-2,TRBD2,TGTGCCAGCAGGTCTACTAGCGGGGGGGCCTACGAGCAGTACTTC,CASRSTSGGAYEQYF
TRBJ2-4,many,TRBV5-1,TRBD1,TGCGCCAGCAGCTTGGGTGCAGGGGGCGCCAAAAACATTCAGTACTTC,CASSLGAGGAKNIQYF
TRBJ2-7,-,TRBV20-1,-,TGCAGTGCTGTTCGACGGGAGAGCTCCTACGAGCAGTACTTC,CSAVRRESSYEQYF
TRBJ1-4,-,TRBV3-1,-,TGTGCCAGCAGCCAATCAGGGTATGAAAAACTGTTTTTT,CASSQSGYEKLFF
TRBJ1-1,few,TRBV4-3,TRBD1,TGCGCCAGCAGCCAATCGACAGGGCGGACTGAAGCTTTCTTT,CASSQSTGRTEAFF
TRBJ2-1,many,TRBV6-1,-,TGTGCCAGCAGGGAACAGAGATACAATGAGCAGTTCTTC,CASREQRYNEQFF
TRBJ1-5,-,TRBV5-1,-,TGCGCCAGCAGCTTGGGGCCGACCGCGGTCAGGGGTCAGCCCCAGCATTTT,CASSLGPTAVRGQPQHF
TRBJ2-3,-,TRBV28,-,TGTGCCAGCAGTTTGGAGGGCCTTTCTATCACAGATACGCAGTATTTT,CASSLEGLSITDTQYF
TRBJ2-1,few,TRBV5-1,-,TGCGCCAGCAGCACAGATCTCAATGAGCAGTTCTTC,CASSTDLNEQFF
TRBJ2-7,-,TRBV7-8,TRBD2,TGTGCCAGCAGCTTAGTTGCCCTAGCGGGGGTTCCCTACGAGCAGTACTTC,CASSLVALAGVPYEQYF
TRBJ2-5,few,TRBV12-3/TRBV12-4,-,TGTGCCAGCAGTTTACAAGGGACAAAAGAGACCCAGTACTTC,CASSLQGTKETQYF
TRBJ2-2,-,TRBV19,TRBD2,TGTGCCAGTAGTCTCACCTGGAGGCGGGGGGTAAACACCGGGGAGCTGTTTTTT,CASSLTWRRGVNTGELFF
TRBJ2-3,-,TRBV24-1,-,TGTGCCACCAGTGATCGGACCGGCACAGATACGCAGTATTTT,CATSDRTGTDTQYF
TRBJ1-6,-,TRBV6-7,-,TGTGCCAGCAGTTCCAAACAGGGACCACCTAATTCACCCCTCCACTTT,CASSSKQGPPNSPLHF
TRBJ1-2,-,TRBV5-1,-,TGCGCCAGCGCCGTGGGAGGGAACGGCTACACCTTC,CASAVGGNGYTF
TRBJ2-1,few,TRBV6-2/TRBV6-3,TRBD1,TGTGCCAGCAGTTATCACGACAGGGGCTTCTACAATGAGCAGTTCTTC,CASSYHDRGFYNEQFF
TRBJ2-2,-,TRBV5-1,-,TGCGCCAGCCGTCAGTTAGGGCGGAACACCGGGGAGCTGTTTTTT,CASRQLGRNTGELFF
TRBJ1-5,-,TRBV5-1,-,TGCGCCAGCAGCTTGTCCGGGGTCCCTCAGCCCCAGCATTTT,CASSLSGVPQPQHF
TRBJ2-1,-,TRBV5-6,-,TGTGCCAGCAGCTTGGGAGGTGTTACCCTGGGAAATGAGCAGTTCTTC,CASSLGGVTLGNEQFF
TRBJ1-3,many,TRBV10-3,-,TGTGCCATCAGTGAGAACAGTCTCTCTGGAAACACCATATATTTT,CAISENSLSGNTIYF
TRBJ2-1,few,TRBV29-1,-,TGCAGCGTCCCGGGACGGACTTACAATGAGCAGTTCTTC,CSVPGRTYNEQFF
TRBJ2-3,many,TRBV4-3,-,TGCGCCAGCAGCCCCCCGTCGGGGGATACGCAGTATTTT,CASSPPSGDTQYF
TRBJ2-7,-,TRBV23-1,-,TGCGCCAGCAGCCCTATTTGCGGGAACCACTACGAGCAGTACTTC,CASSPICGNHYEQYF
TRBJ1-3,many,TRBV29-1,-,TGCAGCGTTCAAGCAGGGACCTCTGGAAACACCATATATTTT,CSVQAGTSGNTIYF
TRBJ1-1,-,TRBV5-1,-,TGCGCCAGCAGCTTGGAGGAAGGGTCGAACACTGAAGCTTTCTTT,CASSLEEGSNTEAFF
TRBJ2-3,-,TRBV5-1,-,TGCGCCAGCAGCTTTCAGGACCTCACAGATACGCAGTATTTT,CASSFQDLTDTQYF
TRBJ2-1,-,TRBV29-1,-,TGCAGCGTTGAACGGAGGGTTAGCTCCTACAATGAGCAGTTCTTC,CSVERRVSSYNEQFF
TRBJ2-5,-,TRBV4-1,-,TGCGCCAGCAGCCAACGGCGGGCAGGGGTAGAGACCCAGTACTTC,CASSQRRAGVETQYF
TRBJ2-3,few,TRBV29-1,TRBD1,TGCAGCGAACAGGGGGCTTCAGATACGCAGTATTTT,CSEQGASDTQYF